This T cell receptor beta chain was identified during a study of cytomegalovirus exposure and HLA in healthy donors. General study points: Association of a missense DCLRE1C variant with TCR beta V- and J-gene trimming was reported in a later analysis.

A word on this clone: Its antigen is undetermined.

CDR3 length equals 15 residues. V lost 0 bases to trimming and J lost 5 bases, with 13 bases between them. From germline, CDR1 is SEHNR and CDR2 FQNEAQ (reference sequence). PCR primers comprised 60 Vbeta and 13 Jbeta primers. Measured with immunoSEQ multiplex PCR; TCRdb has only the in-frame clones, and not every one. The sample holds 110,000 to 150,000 clones; more than 75% are singletons and the top ten take roughly 2.4%. This chain joins TRBV7-9 and TRBJ1-1; D is undetermined. Sequenced: PBMCs. This TCR was sampled from a young woman in good health and CMV-seropositive. CDR3 DNA: TGTGCCAGCAGCTTAGCGTCGGGGATATGGACTGAAGCTTTCTTT. Protein sequence: CASSLASGIWTEAFF.